One and the same sample provided the 27 T cell receptor beta chains below, sequenced in a study of cytomegalovirus exposure and HLA in healthy donors. With 60 Vbeta and 13 Jbeta primers, the PCR was carried out. Generated by immunoSEQ multiplex PCR, the TCRdb table keeps only in-frame clones and is missing some. The sample comprises 100,000 to 140,000 clones, around 67% of which are singletons, and less than 15% rests with the top ten. Sequencing used PBMCs. The receptors were sampled from a woman between 40 and 50 years old in good health and CMV-seropositive.

The CDR3 nucleotides are TGTGCCAGCAGCTTGGACAGGGGGAGAGGTGGCTACACCTTC. This translates into CASSLDRGRGGYTF. V is TRBV5-6 and J is TRBJ1-2, with 8 bases identical to TRBD1. In germline, CDR1 is SGHDT, CDR2 YYEEEE. The CDR3 consists of 14 residues. Trimming removed 0 bases from V and 7 bases from J; junction bases left unmatched: 5.

The genes are TRBV30 and TRBJ1-2; 7 bases fit TRBD1. In germline, CDR1 is GTSNPN, CDR2 SVGIG (reference sequence). Trimming took 5 bases from V and 8 from J; bases not matched to a gene: 14. This CDR3 is built from 14 residues. The CDR3 region has the DNA TGTGCCTGGCGGAATCGACAGGGCTCGGGGGGCTACACCTTC. Translating gives CAWRNRQGSGGYTF.

This chain connects TRBV21-1 to TRBJ1-5. TRBV21-1 is flagged as a pseudogene. This CDR3 is 22 amino acids long. The CDR3 coding sequence is TGTGCCAGCAGCAAAGTTCTCTTCGGTATTAGATACGGGACTACTGGCAATCAGCCCCAGCATTTT. Protein: CASSKVLFGIRYGTTGNQPQHF.

The CDR3 spells CAWSVRGAGNQPQHF. DNA of the CDR3: TGTGCCTGGAGTGTACGAGGAGCAGGCAATCAGCCCCAGCATTTT. The chain employs TRBV30 and TRBJ1-5; D is undetermined. CDR1 is GTSNPN, CDR2 SVGIG, per germline (reference sequence). V was clipped by 0 bases and J by 2 bases, with 11 bases between them. The CDR3 spans 15 residues.

The chain is built from TRBV4-2 and TRBJ2-3; D is perhaps TRBD2 (6 bases). Germline loops: CDR1 LGHNA, CDR2 YNFKEQ. Trimming shortened V by 1 base and J by 5 bases, and 10 bases separated the two germline ends. This CDR3 spans 14 amino acids. The CDR3 protein is CASSQGRGGDTQYF. CDR3 sequence (DNA): TGTGCCAGCAGCCAAGGAAGGGGAGGAGATACGCAGTATTTT.

The chain uses TRBV7-2 and TRBJ1-1, with no clear D. The CDR3 is made up of 14 amino acids. CDR1 is SGHTA, CDR2 FQGNSA, per germline. The V gene lost 0 bases and the J gene lost 2 bases, with 7 bases spanning the gap. DNA for the CDR3: TGTGCCAGCAGCTTAGCATCCCTTAACACTGAAGCTTTCTTT. This translates into CASSLASLNTEAFF.

This clone was seen only once. V gene TRBV18 combines with J gene TRBJ1-1; D gene ambiguous. The CDR3 consists of 13 residues. Germline V gene data show CDR1 as KGHSH and CDR2 as LQKENI. Between the trimmed V and J ends, which lost 3 bases and 3 bases, there was a span of 8 bases. CDR3 sequence: CASSPVGDTEAFF. In nucleotides, the CDR3 is TGTGCCAGCTCACCCGTCGGAGACACTGAAGCTTTCTTT.

CDR3 sequence: CSVKDAGTGGTYEQYF. DNA for the CDR3: TGCAGCGTAAAAGACGCCGGGACAGGGGGTACCTACGAGCAGTACTTC. The chain employs TRBV29-1 and TRBJ2-7; 11 bases are shared with TRBD1. V lost 6 bases and J lost 2; bases outside the gene matches: 12. The CDR3 has 16 amino acids. Germline lookup yields CDR1 SQVTM and CDR2 ANQGSEA.

The chain links TRBV19 to TRBJ2-1, with D perhaps matching TRBD1 (6 bases). Per germline, CDR1 LNHDA and CDR2 SQIVND (reference sequence). The V and J ends lost 3 bases and 9 bases respectively, with 9 bases between them. CDR3 length: 12 amino acids. The CDR3 is CASSISQGEQFF. Written as DNA, the CDR3 is TGTGCCAGTAGTATTTCACAGGGTGAGCAGTTCTTC. Full variable domain (missing parts from reference TRBV19 and TRBJ2-1): DGGITQSPKYLFRKEGQNVTLSCEQNLNHDAMYWYRQDPGQGLRLIYYSQIVNDFQKGDIAEGYSVSREKKESFPLTVTSAQKNPTAFYLCASSISQGEQFFGPGTRLTVL.

This clone has a single count. The V gene is TRBV19, the J gene TRBJ2-6; 9 bases map to TRBD1. Germline V gene sequence: CDR1 LNHDA, CDR2 SQIVND (reference sequence). V dropped 7 bases and J dropped 0; count of bases not matched to a gene: 7. The CDR3 is 17 residues long. CDR3 nucleotide sequence: TGTGCCAGTATGGATGGGACAGGGATCTCTGGGGCCAACGTCCTGACTTTC. The encoded protein is CASMDGTGISGANVLTF.

This chain uses TRBV5-4 with TRBJ1-4, with no clear D. Germline CDR1 reads SGHNT; CDR2 reads YYREEE (reference sequence). This CDR3 contains 14 residues. Trimming shortened V by 0 bases and J by 5 bases, and 8 bases separated the two germline ends. Written as DNA, the CDR3 is TGTGCCAGCAGCTTGGGTCAGCGGAATGAAAAACTGTTTTTT. Its translation is CASSLGQRNEKLFF.

The V and J genes are TRBV11-2 and TRBJ2-3; D might be TRBD1 (5 bases). Between the trimmed V and J ends, which lost 4 bases and 0 bases, there was a span of 11 bases. Germline V lookup: CDR1 SGHAT, CDR2 FQNNGV. The CDR3 is 15 amino acids. For the CDR3, the DNA is TGTGCCAGCAGCTCGATCCAGGGTAGCACAGATACGCAGTATTTT. Translated: CASSSIQGSTDTQYF.

A single count supports this clone. V is TRBV6-5 and J is TRBJ2-1; D may be TRBD2 (6 bases). Germline assignment: CDR1 MNHEY and CDR2 SVGAGI. The CDR3 runs to 13 residues. The V end lost 4 bases, the J end lost 7 bases, and 11 bases lay between the germline ends. Written as DNA, the CDR3 is TGTGCCAGCAGTTTAACACGGGGGAATGAGCAGTTCTTC. Its protein product is CASSLTRGNEQFF.

As to this clone: Mismatch with germline at one junction end may stem from a read error. This sequence joins TRBV6-5 and TRBJ1-1, with TRBD1 matching 12 bases. The CDR3 has 12 residues. Germline-derived CDR1 and CDR2 are MNHEY and SVGAGI. The CDR3 DNA reads TGTGCCAGCAGTTCCGCCGGGACAGGGGGCTTTTTT. It translates to CASSSAGTGGFF.

The rearrangement joins TRBV15 to TRBJ1-1; D possibly corresponds to TRBD1 (6 bases). Germline CDR1 reads LNHNV; CDR2 reads YYDKDF (reference sequence). The CDR3 extends over 18 amino acids. The ends were cut back, 0 bases at V and 4 bases at J, with 21 bases in the middle. CDR3 nucleotides: TGTGCCACCAGCAGAGACCTCCTAACAGGGTCGGTGGGCACTGAAGCTTTCTTT. Translated, it gives CATSRDLLTGSVGTEAFF.

The V call is TRBV7-2, the J call TRBJ1-1; 9 bases map to TRBD1. V trimming: 6 bases; J trimming: 10 bases; junction bases outside the gene matches: 12. The CDR3 totals 14 residues. Germline-derived CDR1 and CDR2 are SGHTA and FQGNSA. The chain's CDR3 is CASSFNTGGIGAFF. DNA of the CDR3: TGTGCCAGCAGTTTTAATACAGGGGGCATTGGAGCTTTCTTT.

CDR3 loop: CASGNGYTEAFF. DNA of the CDR3: TGTGCCAGCGGCAACGGGTACACTGAAGCTTTCTTT. The genes are TRBV7-3 and TRBJ1-1, with no clear D. Germline lookup yields CDR1 SGHTA and CDR2 FQGTGA. Deletions cut 8 bases from V and 3 bases from J, with 10 bases between. There are 12 residues in the CDR3.

This clone came up a few times. V is TRBV5-1 and J is TRBJ2-5; 8 bases line up with TRBD2. The V and J ends lost 4 bases and 4 bases, in that order; junction bases with no gene match: 6. CDR3 length: 14 amino acids. CDR1 is SGHRS, CDR2 YFSETQ, per germline. The CDR3 protein is CASSPREGAETQYF. The CDR3 bases are TGCGCCAGCAGCCCCCGGGAGGGTGCAGAGACCCAGTACTTC.

This clone was seen a few times. V usage is TRBV4-1 and J usage is TRBJ1-2; 7 bases agree with TRBD1. After removal of 2 bases from V and 4 bases from J, the junction contained 1 base not matched to a gene. CDR1 and CDR2 from the germline V gene are MGHRA and YSYEKL. The CDR3 has 13 amino acids. For the CDR3, the DNA is TGCGCCAGCAGCCAACGGGACAGCTATGGCTACACCTTC. This sequence encodes CASSQRDSYGYTF.

V is TRBV5-4 and J is TRBJ1-4; TRBD1 agrees at 10 bases. In germline, CDR1 is SGHNT, CDR2 YYREEE (reference sequence). The CDR3 covers 16 residues. After removal of 5 bases from V and 5 bases from J, the junction contained 9 bases not matched to a gene. DNA of the CDR3: TGTGCCAGCAGTTCGACAGGGGGCGAGGGCAATGAAAAACTGTTTTTT. As protein: CASSSTGGEGNEKLFF.

The chain couples TRBV9 to TRBJ2-7; perhaps TRBD2 as D (5 bases). From germline, CDR1 is SGDLS and CDR2 YYNGEE. V lost 3 bases to trimming and J lost 0 bases, with 13 bases between them. The CDR3 is 15 residues long. CDR3: CASSGLGAGSYEQYF. Here the CDR3 DNA reads TGTGCCAGCAGCGGCCTGGGAGCCGGCTCCTACGAGCAGTACTTC.

The CDR3 loop is CASSLGAWGPGNTIYF. The DNA for the CDR3 is TGTGCCAGCAGCTTGGGAGCCTGGGGGCCTGGAAACACCATATATTTT. The chain couples TRBV5-6 to TRBJ1-3; a possible D gene is TRBD1 (6 bases). Germline values: CDR1 SGHDT, CDR2 YYEEEE. Trimming shortened V by 0 bases and J by 2 bases, and 12 bases separated the two germline ends. CDR3 length equals 16 residues.

This chain connects TRBV4-3 to TRBJ1-1; the D gene is possibly TRBD1 (5 bases). Trimming stripped 4 bases from V and 3 bases from J, with 18 bases between. CDR1 is LGHNA, CDR2 YSLEER, per germline. The CDR3 is 16 amino acids. This CDR3 is CASSRSTAGDYTEAFF. The CDR3 DNA follows: TGCGCCAGCAGCCGATCGACAGCGGGGGATTACACTGAAGCTTTCTTT.

V and J are TRBV5-7 and TRBJ1-5; D gene ambiguous. TRBV5-7 is an ORF for which the function is uncertain. This CDR3 is built from 18 residues. Trimming shortened V by 4 bases and J by 0 bases, and 20 bases separated the two germline ends. CDR3 in DNA: TGTGCCAGCAGCCCGGGAACGGAGGAAAAATATAGCAATCAGCCCCAGCATTTT. Amino acid sequence: CASSPGTEEKYSNQPQHF.

In this sample, this clone turned up a few times. The gene calls are TRBV5-6 and TRBJ1-2, with 8 bases identical to TRBD1. The CDR3 runs 14 residues. Germline V gives CDR1 SGHDT, CDR2 YYEEEE. V trimming: 2 bases; J trimming: 7 bases; junction bases outside the gene matches: 7. The CDR3 region has the DNA TGTGCCAGCAGCTTCCTGGACAGGGCAAGTGGCTACACCTTC. This codes for CASSFLDRASGYTF.

The genes are TRBV5-4 and TRBJ2-1, with 8 nucleotides matching TRBD1. The CDR3 totals 20 residues. From germline, CDR1 is SGHNT and CDR2 YYREEE (reference sequence). After removal of 1 base from V and 0 bases from J, the junction contained 15 bases not matched to a gene. The CDR3 nucleotides read TGTGCCAGCAGCTTGCCCGGAAGTCAGGGGGCACACAGCTCCTACAATGAGCAGTTCTTC. This sequence encodes CASSLPGSQGAHSSYNEQFF.

V is TRBV11-1 and J is TRBJ2-1; no reliable D call. The germline gives CDR1 SGHAT, CDR2 FQDESV (reference sequence). This CDR3 has 12 residues. V lost 2 bases and J 12 bases, leaving 11 bases between the germline ends. CDR3 amino acids: CASSLSFSPQFF. The CDR3 DNA reads TGTGCCAGCAGCTTATCCTTCAGTCCGCAGTTCTTC.